These T cell receptor beta chains were read from a single sample in a study of beta chain features in type 1 diabetes. Only in-frame clones appear in the TCRdb table, and some are missing; sequencing was by immunoSEQ multiplex PCR. The sample yields a few hundred thousand clones, roughly 15% seen once. Input material: naive CD4+ T cells from blood. The receptors originated from a woman aged 18-29 years in good health. Both conserved end residues are part of each CDR3.

cdr3_aa: CSGSVGGLEAFF; v_call: TRBV29-1; j_call: TRBJ1-1; cdr3_length: 12
cdr3_aa: CASSQQENQPQHF; v_call: TRBV6-5; j_call: TRBJ1-5; cdr3_length: 13
cdr3_aa: CASSPWTASMVPQHF; v_call: TRBV5-6; j_call: TRBJ1-5; cdr3_length: 15
cdr3_aa: CASSYSGTSGNNEQFF; v_call: TRBV6-6; j_call: TRBJ2-1; cdr3_length: 16
cdr3_aa: CASSLEAVTEQFF; v_call: TRBV7-2; j_call: TRBJ2-1; cdr3_length: 13
cdr3_aa: CSCWGGSGETQYF; v_call: TRBV29-1; j_call: TRBJ2-5; cdr3_length: 13
cdr3_aa: CAWSYGVGANTEAFF; v_call: TRBV30; j_call: TRBJ1-1; cdr3_length: 15
cdr3_aa: CASKSGSSYEQYF; v_call: TRBV13; j_call: TRBJ2-7; cdr3_length: 13
cdr3_aa: CASSPRTSGFYNEQFF; v_call: TRBV7-6; j_call: TRBJ2-1; cdr3_length: 16
cdr3_aa: CASSPRGQVLEKLFF; v_call: TRBV27; j_call: TRBJ1-4; cdr3_length: 15
cdr3_aa: CASSPLTGSGNTIYF; v_call: TRBV28; j_call: TRBJ1-3; cdr3_length: 15
cdr3_aa: CASSLRGQGQPQHF; v_call: TRBV5-1; j_call: TRBJ1-5; cdr3_length: 14
cdr3_aa: CASSTGAPNEKLFF; v_call: TRBV28; j_call: TRBJ1-4; cdr3_length: 14
cdr3_aa: CASSDPPGQETQYF; v_call: TRBV2; j_call: TRBJ2-5; cdr3_length: 14
cdr3_aa: CAWRRLTGNYGYTF; v_call: TRBV30; j_call: TRBJ1-2; cdr3_length: 14
cdr3_aa: CASSFRAASGAETQYF; v_call: TRBV27; j_call: TRBJ2-5; cdr3_length: 16
cdr3_aa: CASTSHLSYEQYF; v_call: TRBV25-1; j_call: TRBJ2-7; cdr3_length: 13
cdr3_aa: CASSRPGGETQYF; v_call: TRBV7-2; j_call: TRBJ2-5; cdr3_length: 13
cdr3_aa: CASSLAAGTYEQYF; v_call: TRBV5-1; j_call: TRBJ2-7; cdr3_length: 14
cdr3_aa: CASSLAFGTGYEQYF; v_call: TRBV7-2; j_call: TRBJ2-7; cdr3_length: 15
cdr3_aa: CASSPTQLGYTQYF; v_call: TRBV28; j_call: TRBJ2-3; cdr3_length: 14
cdr3_aa: CASSSGPTVGEQYF; v_call: TRBV4-3; j_call: TRBJ2-7; cdr3_length: 14
cdr3_aa: CASRLGNQPQHF; v_call: TRBV23-1; j_call: TRBJ1-5; cdr3_length: 12
cdr3_aa: CASSQVELAAYEQYF; v_call: TRBV4-2; j_call: TRBJ2-7; cdr3_length: 15
cdr3_aa: CASSMGQQNTEAFF; v_call: TRBV4-2; j_call: TRBJ1-1; cdr3_length: 14
cdr3_aa: CATRSPQAHTEAFF; v_call: TRBV28; j_call: TRBJ1-1; cdr3_length: 14
cdr3_aa: CASSLQTSANTDTQYF; v_call: TRBV5-1; j_call: TRBJ2-3; cdr3_length: 16
cdr3_aa: CASSPGFFQETQYF; v_call: TRBV27; j_call: TRBJ2-5; cdr3_length: 14
cdr3_aa: CASRPVRRAQPQHF; v_call: TRBV6-5; j_call: TRBJ1-5; cdr3_length: 14
cdr3_aa: CASSAIGGVGNEQFF; v_call: TRBV9; j_call: TRBJ2-1; cdr3_length: 15
cdr3_aa: CASSLLTVSYEQYF; v_call: TRBV5-6; j_call: TRBJ2-7; cdr3_length: 14
cdr3_aa: CASSSGGTEAFF; v_call: TRBV28; j_call: TRBJ1-1; cdr3_length: 12
cdr3_aa: CASSSLDRGNNEQFF; v_call: TRBV14; j_call: TRBJ2-1; cdr3_length: 15
cdr3_aa: CASRWTLGVNEQFF; v_call: TRBV7-9; j_call: TRBJ2-1; cdr3_length: 14
cdr3_aa: CASSQNHREMVRTEAFF; v_call: TRBV23-1; j_call: TRBJ1-1; cdr3_length: 17
cdr3_aa: CASSYEGDYGYTF; v_call: TRBV6-5; j_call: TRBJ1-2; cdr3_length: 13
cdr3_aa: CASSPSVEVEQFF; v_call: TRBV2; j_call: TRBJ2-1; cdr3_length: 13
cdr3_aa: CAWRTAGGVETQYF; v_call: TRBV30; j_call: TRBJ2-5; cdr3_length: 14
cdr3_aa: CASSAGASNQPQHF; v_call: TRBV25-1; j_call: TRBJ1-5; cdr3_length: 14
cdr3_aa: CASSWREWDTQYF; v_call: TRBV5-1; j_call: TRBJ2-3; cdr3_length: 13
cdr3_aa: CASSQLLAGLNIQYF; v_call: TRBV4-1; j_call: TRBJ2-4; cdr3_length: 15
cdr3_aa: CASSLKSVVTGELFF; v_call: TRBV5-4; j_call: TRBJ2-2; cdr3_length: 15
cdr3_aa: CASIPGVGPDTQYF; v_call: TRBV7-2; j_call: TRBJ2-3; cdr3_length: 14
cdr3_aa: CASSGTANTGELFF; v_call: TRBV2; j_call: TRBJ2-2; cdr3_length: 14
cdr3_aa: CASSKDNRDSNSYNEQFF; v_call: TRBV21-1; j_call: TRBJ2-1; cdr3_length: 18
cdr3_aa: CASSPQGSSDYGYTF; v_call: TRBV7-2; j_call: TRBJ1-2; cdr3_length: 15
cdr3_aa: CASRASGSNEQFF; v_call: TRBV11-2; j_call: TRBJ2-1; cdr3_length: 13
cdr3_aa: CASSLESGPKNIQYF; v_call: TRBV7-2; j_call: TRBJ2-4; cdr3_length: 15
cdr3_aa: CAWSGRGPGELFF; v_call: TRBV30; j_call: TRBJ2-2; cdr3_length: 13
cdr3_aa: CAWSTGEPYEQYF; v_call: TRBV30; j_call: TRBJ2-7; cdr3_length: 13